This T cell receptor beta chain was captured by sequencing in a study of tumor-infiltrating lymphocytes in oesophageal squamous cell carcinoma. The CDR3 is 15 amino acids. CDR1 is SGHVT, CDR2 SQSDAQ, per germline. TCRdb re-called the PCR reads with MiXCR, one entry per CDR3 protein. In the table there are about 15,000 distinct CDR3 sequences, about 50% of which are singletons. The material sequenced was esophageal tumor tissue. This chain joins TRBV7-4 and TRBJ2-4, with D perhaps TRBD1 or TRBD2 (6 bases each). With the DNA end fitting TRBJ2-1 better, the J assignment may be wrong. The TCR sequence derives from a male donor with esophageal squamous cell carcinoma. This CDR3 reads CASTVGGPGNNEQFF. DNA of the CDR3: TGTGCCAGCACCGTGGGGGGCCCGGGTAACAATGAGCAGTTCTTC.